This T cell receptor beta chain stems from a study of blood T cell repertoires in COVID-19 (dated by TCRdb to about 2020). For the wider study: Samples from collaborators originated in the United States, Italy and Spain and spanned both the acute and convalescent phases of COVID-19. The sample metadata nearly always contained a de-identified subject ID, COVID-19 status, age in years and sex. Deeply sampled blood TCRbeta repertoires from subjects exposed to, actively infected with, or recovered from COVID-19 were included in the dataset. Where available, HLA class I and class II types were obtained from metadata supplied by the sample provider rather than from assay-based typing. The samples were drawn from two sources: the first 160 participants of the ongoing ImmuneRACE study, and 1,200 or so subjects contributed by 6 global collaborators. The prospective study material was composed of cDNA or gDNA derived from T cells, B-cell-depleted T cells, or PBMCs. The repertoires were released in a freely available public database intended as a resource for research on the immune response to SARS-CoV-2. What the work shows at the level of the full study, not this receptor alone: Clinical and demographic metadata were provided uncurated, with the amount varying by source and participant.

TCRbeta CDR3 regions were amplified from genomic DNA using the immunoSEQ Assay, a bias-controlled multiplex PCR. In the original analysis: Within the assay, amplification of reference gene primers was used to estimate how many nucleated cells each sample contained. Sequence reads were collapsed and filtered to measure the absolute abundance of every unique TCRbeta CDR3 rearrangement. For each sample, productive Simpson clonality was calculated as the square root of Simpson's diversity index across productive rearrangements. TCRdb carries this immuneACCESS record with in-frame sequences only. Its versions omit some clonotypes, under half of them owing to an unresolved V gene in the studies checked, with the rest unexplained. V and J calls and clone size are copied from that table; D and trimming were computed from the DNA. Within this sample are roughly 250,000 clones, with more than 85% of them counted one time only. The ten largest clones capture around 0.84% of the sample.

Collaborating institutions collected whole blood in K2EDTA tubes following their own protocols. Collaborator samples were shipped for TCRbeta analysis as frozen whole blood, isolated PBMCs, or DNA extracted from either sample type. From its cysteine to its phenylalanine, the CDR3 spans 15 amino acids. Only CDR3 DNA is held: 45 bases, read in frame from base 1. Looking up the germline V gene yields CDR1 KGHSH and CDR2 LQKENI. Compared with germline, V lacks 3 bases and J lacks 3 bases; bases without a gene match: 1. Points on this clone: Its binding antigen is unknown. No qualities accompany the bases; no much larger clone lies one base away.

Sequencing was done on a sample of peripheral blood. The receptor chain draws on TRBV18 and TRBJ2-2, with TRBD1 identical over 10 junction bases. This TCR derives from a man between 25 and 39 years old with acute or convalescent COVID-19. The CDR3 sequence is CASSPGTGDTGELFF. The DNA sequence is as follows: TGTGCCAGCTCACCCGGGACAGGGGACACCGGGGAGCTGTTTTTT.